This T cell receptor beta chain was captured by sequencing in a study of T-cell reconstitution after alpha-beta-depleted transplantation in children. Preparation of the TCRbeta library was carried out with unique molecular identifiers. TCRdb analysed the PCR reads with MiXCR anew, one entry per CDR3 protein. The data show over 100,000 distinct CDR3 sequences, about 9.3% seen once. Broader study findings: Alpha-beta T cells about two months after transplant reportedly derived from several hundred expanded graft clones. The authors attributed T-cell counts and diversity one year after transplant mostly to newly produced T cells. At day 60, the high TCRbeta diversity found in some patients originated from recipient T cells and thymic progenitors that had survived.

Germline CDR1 reads MNHEY; CDR2 reads SMNVEV (reference sequence). The CDR3 consists of 12 residues. V lost 8 bases and J lost 7, with 11 bases in between. In this sample, this clonotype turned up once. Antigen specificity is unknown. This may be a read error, as it is one base from a much larger clone. The input for sequencing was PBMCs, taken before TCRalphabeta/CD19-depleted stem cell transplant. This chain links TRBV27 with TRBJ1-4; D is perhaps TRBD1 (5 bases). This clonotype was obtained from a boy between 2 and 10 years old with acute lymphoblastic leukemia, due to receive a stem cell transplant. CDR3 sequence: CASGRDCEKLFF. In DNA, the CDR3 is TGTGCCAGCGGCAGGGACTGTGAAAAACTGTTTTTT.